What follows are 25 T cell receptor beta chains derived from one specimen sequenced in a study of response to subunit inactivated influenza vaccine (dated 2018 in TCRdb). Library method: RT-PCR. Reads for this sample came from an Illumina HiSeq 2500. TCRdb trimmed public reads at Q25 via fastp, called clones via MiXCR and kept in-frame beta chains. Identical CDR3 proteins give one entry, which carries the most common genes and DNA. The sample table holds some 640,000 distinct CDR3 sequences, of which around 13% were seen once. Together, the top ten hold 6.5% to 8.5% of the sample. The input for sequencing was PBMCs from blood, taken roughly 2 weeks before vaccination. The origin of the receptors is a man aged 50 to 60 who received an inactivated influenza vaccine. Donor details come from another sample of the same person, matched by shared clones.

This clonotype turned up a few times. This chain joins TRBV7-2 and TRBJ2-2; 13 nucleotides match TRBD2. The CDR3 length is 17 residues. With V trimmed by 3 bases and J by 5 bases, 6 bases remained unmatched. Per germline, CDR1 SGHTA and CDR2 FQGNSA. CDR3 loop: CASSLTLAGGRTGELFF. As DNA, the CDR3 is TGTGCCAGCAGCTTGACACTAGCGGGGGGGCGGACCGGGGAGCTGTTTTTT. Drawing the rest from reference TRBV7-2 and TRBJ2-2, the complete variable domain is GAGVSQSPSNKVTEKGKDVELRCDPISGHTALYWYRQSLGQGLEFLIYFQGNSAPDKSGLPSDRFSAERTGGSVSTLTIQRTQQEDSAVYLCASSLTLAGGRTGELFFGEGSRLTVL.

This chain connects TRBV4-1 to TRBJ1-1; maybe TRBD1 (6 bases). Germline CDR1 and CDR2: MGHRA and YSYEKL. Trimming took 3 bases from V and 6 from J, leaving 14 bases between them. The CDR3 contains 14 residues. The CDR3 DNA reads as TGCGCCAGCAGCCAGTCACTTGGGGGCGCTGAAGCTTTCTTT. Encoded protein: CASSQSLGGAEAFF.

This clonotype has more than one count but fewer than ten. The chain links TRBV20-1 to TRBJ1-2, with a tentative D call TRBD1 (5 bases). The CDR3 extends over 11 amino acids. In germline, CDR1 is DFQATT, CDR2 SNEGSKA (reference sequence). With 4 bases removed from V and 8 bases from J, the gap between germline ends came to 11 bases. In nucleotides, the CDR3 is TGCAGTGCTATAGGGGAGGGCGGCTACACCTTC. Amino acids: CSAIGEGGYTF.

In this sample, this clonotype turned up many times. This CDR3 reads CATSDSGKLFF. CDR3 nucleotide sequence: TGTGCCACCAGTGATTCTGGAAAACTGTTTTTT. This sequence joins TRBV24-1 and TRBJ1-4, with no clear D. This CDR3 has 11 amino acids. Germline CDR1 and CDR2: KGHDR and SFDVKD. V lost 2 bases and J 10 bases, leaving 4 bases between the germline ends.

This clonotype was counted at least ten times. This chain uses TRBV5-5 with TRBJ1-5; D may be TRBD1 (6 bases). Trimming cost V 0 bases and J 4 bases, with 8 bases left between them. This CDR3 contains 14 residues. Germline-derived CDR1 and CDR2 are SGHKS and YYEKEE (reference sequence). The CDR3 here is CASSLDRANQPQHF. The CDR3 region has the DNA TGTGCCAGCAGCTTGGACAGGGCAAATCAGCCCCAGCATTTT. Together with reference TRBV5-5 and TRBJ1-5, the CDR3 gives the full variable domain: DAGVTQSPTHLIKTRGQQVTLRCSPISGHKSVSWYQQVLGQGPQFIFQYYEKEERGRGNFPDRFSARQFPNYSSELNVNALLLGDSALYLCASSLDRANQPQHFGDGTRLSIL.

This chain uses TRBV12-3 or TRBV12-4 with TRBJ2-6, with D uncertain. The CDR3 is made up of 14 amino acids. The ends were cut back, 6 bases at V and 2 bases at J, with 8 bases in the middle. CDR3 region: CASSIPAGANVLTF. CDR3 DNA sequence: TGTGCCAGCAGCATTCCTGCTGGGGCCAACGTCCTGACTTTC.

This clonotype was found many times. This chain joins TRBV29-1 and TRBJ2-1; TRBD1 might be the D (5 bases). Germline values: CDR1 SQVTM, CDR2 ANQGSEA. Trimming took off 1 base at V and 4 bases at J, with 11 bases between the two ends. This CDR3 comprises 14 residues. The CDR3 DNA is TGCAGCGTTGAAGGCCAGGGCTCTTACAATGAGCAGTTCTTC. Translating gives CSVEGQGSYNEQFF.

The gene calls are TRBV20-1 and TRBJ2-1; D may be TRBD2 (5 bases). Trimming left V 0 bases short and J 9 bases short, with 18 bases between. The CDR3 sequence is 15 residues long. Germline CDR1 reads DFQATT; CDR2 reads SNEGSKA (reference sequence). Here the CDR3 DNA reads TGCAGTGCTAGAGATCTGGACGGGATAACCAGTGAGCAGTTCTTC. It encodes CSARDLDGITSEQFF.

Here the CDR3 reads CASRGSLTGMYF. CDR3 coding DNA: TGTGCCAGCAGGGGCTCATTGACAGGGATGTACTTC. The chain couples TRBV2 to TRBJ2-4; 7 nucleotides match TRBD1. Germline-derived CDR1 and CDR2 are SNHLY and FYNNEI. V shed 6 bases, J shed 15 bases, and the junction held 11 bases outside the gene matches. The CDR3 runs 12 residues.

Ten or more counts support this clonotype. J is TRBJ1-2 and V is TRBV6-1; D is possibly TRBD1 (6 bases). The CDR3 spans 13 residues. Between the trimmed V and J ends, which lost 8 bases and 8 bases, there was a span of 18 bases. CDR1 and CDR2 (germline): MNHNS, SASEGT. CDR3 region: CASRMQGSYGYTF. The CDR3 DNA reads TGTGCCAGCCGCATGCAGGGGAGTTACGGCTACACCTTC.

This clonotype has only a few counts. CDR3 bases: TGTGCCAGCGAAGGCCCAGATACGCAGTATTTT. It encodes CASEGPDTQYF. The chain links TRBV7-9 to TRBJ2-3; D unresolved. Per the germline V gene, CDR1 is SEHNR and CDR2 is FQNEAQ (reference sequence). Deletions cut 8 bases from V and 4 bases from J, with 7 bases between. The CDR3 has 11 amino acids.

V gene TRBV4-3 combines with J gene TRBJ2-5; D perhaps matches TRBD1 (8 bases). V shed 0 bases and J shed 5 bases, with 22 bases lying between them. This CDR3 has 18 residues. Germline V gene lookup returns CDR1 LGHNA and CDR2 YSLEER. CDR3 DNA sequence: TGCGCCAGCAGCCAAGAACTCTTTACAGGGGGGGGTCGGGAGACCCAGTACTTC. Translation gives CASSQELFTGGGRETQYF.

This clonotype was counted between two and nine times. J is TRBJ1-5 and V is TRBV2, with D maybe TRBD1 (6 bases). The length of the CDR3 is 14 residues. The germline V gene encodes CDR1 SNHLY and CDR2 FYNNEI. Trimming took off 2 bases at V and 7 bases at J, with 12 bases between the two ends. Written as DNA, the CDR3 is TGTGCCAGCAGTGAAAAAACAGGGTTCCAGCCCCAGCATTTT. It specifies CASSEKTGFQPQHF.

The chain recombines TRBV5-1 with TRBJ1-4, with 7 positions matching TRBD1. The V segment lost 4 bases and the J segment 5 bases; nucleotides outside the gene matches: 5. Germline CDR1 and CDR2: SGHRS and YFSETQ. This CDR3 spans 14 amino acids. The CDR3 reads CASSQGQENEKLFF. Written as DNA, the CDR3 is TGCGCCAGCAGCCAAGGACAGGAGAATGAAAAACTGTTTTTT.

This clonotype was detected only a few times. The V and J genes are TRBV29-1 and TRBJ2-7; D is unresolved. V shed 4 bases and J shed 0 bases, with 7 bases lying between them. Germline V gene sequence: CDR1 SQVTM, CDR2 ANQGSEA. This CDR3 has 12 amino acids. The CDR3 spells CSVVESSYEQYF. The CDR3 DNA is TGCAGCGTTGTCGAGAGCTCCTACGAGCAGTACTTC.

The V gene is TRBV10-3, the J gene TRBJ2-2; the D is unclear. Germline V gene sequence: CDR1 ENHRY, CDR2 SYGVKD. The CDR3 sequence is 15 residues long. V dropped 3 bases and J dropped 3 bases, with 11 bases sitting between them. The CDR3 is CAISDYPTDTGELFF. The DNA for the CDR3 is TGTGCCATCAGTGACTACCCCACCGACACCGGGGAGCTGTTTTTT.

This clonotype was seen at least ten times. The genes are TRBV7-2 and TRBJ2-7; 8 bases align to TRBD2. This CDR3 has 13 amino acids. V lost 5 bases and J lost 5; bases outside the gene matches: 5. Germline V gene lookup returns CDR1 SGHTA and CDR2 FQGNSA. CDR3 sequence (DNA): TGTGCCAGCAGCCTGACTAGCGTCCACGAGCAGTACTTC. Protein: CASSLTSVHEQYF.

This chain links TRBV7-8 with TRBJ2-7; 7 bases align to TRBD2. Germline V gives CDR1 SGHVS, CDR2 FQNEAQ. Germline trimming cut 4 bases from V and 2 bases from J; bases unmatched to any gene: 8. CDR3 length: 15 amino acids. CDR3 bases: TGTGCCAGCAGCTCCCATCGGGGGGTCACCTACGAGCAGTACTTC. It codes for CASSSHRGVTYEQYF.

A few counts support this clonotype. This chain connects TRBV3-1 to TRBJ1-5; 12 nucleotides agree with TRBD1. After removal of 5 bases from V and 7 bases from J, the junction contained 6 bases not matched to a gene. CDR1 and CDR2 (germline): LGHDT, YNNKEL (reference sequence). The CDR3 consists of 15 residues. DNA for the CDR3: TGTGCCAGCAGCTCCGGGACAGGGGGCCTACAGCCCCAGCATTTT. Residues: CASSSGTGGLQPQHF.

This clonotype was seen a handful of times. The J gene is TRBJ2-2, the V gene TRBV20-1, with no clear D. CDR3 length: 13 residues. Germline V gene data show CDR1 as DFQATT and CDR2 as SNEGSKA (reference sequence). V was cut by 1 base and J by 2 bases, with 5 bases left in between. The CDR3 nucleotides are TGCAGTGCTAGAGTCACAAACACCGGGGAGCTGTTTTTT. Amino acids: CSARVTNTGELFF.

This clonotype was counted a few times. The J gene is TRBJ1-2, the V gene TRBV5-1; TRBD1 aligns across 12 bases. The junction had 6 bases not matched to a gene; V was cut back by 5 bases and J by 4 bases. There are 15 residues in the CDR3. Per germline, CDR1 SGHRS and CDR2 YFSETQ. CDR3 in amino acids: CASSHGTGGSYGYTF. The CDR3 nucleotides read TGCGCCAGCAGTCACGGGACAGGGGGCTCCTATGGCTACACCTTC.

The chain joins TRBV29-1 to TRBJ2-2; D is perhaps TRBD1 (5 bases). CDR1 and CDR2 (germline): SQVTM, ANQGSEA. V lost 3 bases, J lost 1 base, and 9 bases lay in between. CDR3 size: 14 residues. CDR3 sequence: CSVDKGKNTGELFF. The CDR3 DNA reads TGCAGCGTTGATAAGGGGAAGAACACCGGGGAGCTGTTTTTT.

The rearrangement joins TRBV12-3 or TRBV12-4 to TRBJ2-5, with D tentatively TRBD1 or TRBD2 (5 bases each). This CDR3 comprises 14 residues. The V gene lost 5 bases and the J gene lost 4 bases, with 14 bases spanning the gap. Here the CDR3 DNA reads TGTGCCAGCAGTGGGACGCTCGCAGGAGAGACCCAGTACTTC. Residues: CASSGTLAGETQYF.

The rearrangement links TRBV7-8 to TRBJ1-5; D is unresolved. CDR3 length: 16 amino acids. V lost 5 bases and J lost 1, with 15 bases in between. Germline CDR1 is SGHVS and CDR2 is FQNEAQ. The CDR3 sequence: CASSPLIRQSNQPQHF. Written as DNA, the CDR3 is TGTGCCAGCAGCCCCTTAATCCGGCAGAGCAATCAGCCCCAGCATTTT.

This clonotype was seen a handful of times. The CDR3 loop reads CASTDRTGVYGNTIYF. Here the CDR3 DNA reads TGTGCCAGCACCGATCGGACAGGGGTGTATGGAAACACCATATATTTT. The gene calls are TRBV6-1 and TRBJ1-3, with 9 bases lining up with TRBD1. CDR3 length equals 16 residues. From germline, CDR1 is MNHNS and CDR2 SASEGT. J was trimmed by 3 bases and V by 7 bases; bases with no gene match: 10.